What follows describes a single T cell receptor (beta chain). This sample was included in a study of blood T cell repertoires in COVID-19. Per germline, CDR1 SGHAT and CDR2 FQNNGV. The CDR3 covers 13 residues. The V end lost 0 bases, the J end lost 3 bases, and 6 bases lay between the germline ends. Seattle researchers signed up patients amid active infection and tracked them longitudinally. Measured with immunoSEQ multiplex PCR; TCRdb has only the in-frame clones, and not every one. The data hold a few hundred thousand clones, with 80% to 85% observed a single time. The chain uses TRBV11-2 and TRBJ2-7; D not certain. The sequenced sample consisted of peripheral blood. The source of this sequence is a person aged 65-85 years with COVID-19, enrolled during active disease. The CDR3 protein is CASSLDQVYEQYF. CDR3 DNA sequence: TGTGCCAGCAGCTTAGATCAGGTCTACGAGCAGTACTTC.